The next 10 T cell receptor beta chains were all read from a single sample in a study of CD8+ T cells in alopecia areata. RNA was isolated and reverse transcribed to cDNA, the sequencing template. Produced via immunoSEQ multiplex PCR; TCRdb's table is partial and in-frame only. This repertoire shows more than 150,000 clones, just under 60% found once; its top ten account for under 15%. The sequenced sample was CD4+ T cells sorted from blood, obtained at week 0. Receptors originate from a human donor with alopecia areata.

The rearrangement joins TRBV5-1 to TRBJ2-2; TRBD1 or TRBD2 may be the D gene (5 bases each). The CDR3 runs 17 residues. The germline V gene has CDR1 SGHRS and CDR2 YFSETQ. Trimming stripped 6 bases from V and 3 bases from J, with 21 bases between. CDR3 nucleotides: TGCGCCAGCACCACCTCTGGGGGATCTGCGTACACCGGGGAGCTGTTTTTT. Translating gives CASTTSGGSAYTGELFF.

The V call is TRBV7-9, the J call TRBJ2-2, with TRBD1 matching over 9 bases. The length of the CDR3 is 15 residues. Germline V gene sequence: CDR1 SEHNR, CDR2 FQNEAQ (reference sequence). With V trimmed by 9 bases and J by 0 bases, 5 bases remained unmatched. CDR3 in DNA: TGTGCCAGAGGCCGACAGGGGGCGAACACCGGGGAGCTGTTTTTT. Translating gives CARGRQGANTGELFF.

The chain has TRBV11-1 and TRBJ2-3; the D is unclear. V lost 5 bases and J 0 bases, leaving 12 bases between the germline ends. The V gene's germline CDR1 is SGHAT and CDR2 FQDESV (reference sequence). This CDR3 region has 15 residues. CDR3 protein: CASSLTSESTDTQYF. The CDR3 DNA sequence: TGTGCCAGCAGCCTTACGAGCGAGAGCACAGATACGCAGTATTTT.

The V and J genes are TRBV29-1 and TRBJ2-3; 8 nucleotides line up with TRBD1. V lost 4 bases, J lost 0 bases, and 3 bases stayed unmatched. The germline CDR1 and CDR2 sequences are SQVTM and ANQGSEA. The CDR3 spans 14 residues. The CDR3 DNA sequence: TGCAGCGTTGGGACAGGGATTAGCACAGATACGCAGTATTTT. Its translation: CSVGTGISTDTQYF.

The chain links TRBV7-9 to TRBJ2-1; D gene ambiguous. V lost 8 bases and J lost 5, with 4 bases in between. The CDR3 length is 10 residues. The V gene's germline CDR1 is SEHNR and CDR2 FQNEAQ (reference sequence). DNA for the CDR3: TGTGCCAGCTCTCACAATGAGCAGTTCTTC. This encodes CASSHNEQFF.

The rearrangement links TRBV18 to TRBJ1-6, with 7 nucleotides matching TRBD1. Trimming cost V 1 base and J 2 bases; bases outside gene matches: 2. Germline lookup yields CDR1 KGHSH and CDR2 LQKENI. CDR3 size: 16 residues. In DNA, the CDR3 is TGTGCCAGCTCACCACAGGGGGCCGCCTATAATTCACCCCTCCACTTT. This codes for CASSPQGAAYNSPLHF.

The CDR3 spells CASRSQGDIQYF. CDR3 DNA sequence: TGTGCCAGCAGATCGCAGGGAGACATTCAGTACTTC. The chain links TRBV25-1 to TRBJ2-4, with D perhaps TRBD1 or TRBD2 (5 bases each). The CDR3 extends over 12 amino acids. Between the trimmed V and J ends, which lost 6 bases and 8 bases, there was a span of 11 bases. Germline CDR1 reads MGHDK; CDR2 reads SYGVNS.

The chain links TRBV6-5 to TRBJ1-2; D uncertain. Between the trimmed V and J ends, which lost 5 bases and 4 bases, there was a span of 14 bases. The CDR3 has 14 residues. The germline gives CDR1 MNHEY, CDR2 SVGAGI. CDR3 in DNA: TGTGCCAGCAGTGATAGAGGGTCCGGCTATGGCTACACCTTC. It is translated as CASSDRGSGYGYTF.

V and J are TRBV23-1 and TRBJ2-1, with D perhaps TRBD1 or TRBD2 (5 bases each). TRBV23-1 is an ORF; its function is uncertain. This CDR3 is 19 amino acids long. Trimming removed 1 base from V and 0 bases from J, with 19 bases in between. CDR3 amino acids: CASSQWGSLGQSSYNEQFF. CDR3 coding DNA: TGCGCCAGCAGTCAATGGGGGTCGCTAGGACAAAGCTCCTACAATGAGCAGTTCTTC.

The sample holds one count of this clone. This rearrangement joins TRBV5-1 to TRBJ1-1, with TRBD1 matching over 10 bases. Germline V gene sequence: CDR1 SGHRS, CDR2 YFSETQ. This CDR3 comprises 17 residues. Trimming at V came to 4 bases and at J to 6 bases, leaving 15 bases not matched to a gene. The CDR3 region is CASSPPGQGHRTAEAFF. The CDR3 DNA reads TGCGCCAGCAGCCCCCCGGGACAGGGGCATCGAACGGCTGAAGCTTTCTTT.